This TCR beta chain comes out of a study of blood T cell repertoires in COVID-19. The junction had 7 bases not matched to a gene; V was cut back by 7 bases and J by 4 bases. The CDR3 loop spans 14 amino acids. Germline CDR1 SQVTM, CDR2 ANQGSEA. Sequencing used immunoSEQ multiplex PCR; TCRdb keeps in-frame clones, though not all of them. The sample records a few hundred thousand clones, roughly 86% being singletons. The chain carries TRBV29-1 and TRBJ2-1; 10 bases align to TRBD2. The receptor was derived from a man in his forties in a cohort exposed to, infected with or recovered from COVID-19 (not recorded which). The sample taken for sequencing was PBMCs or T cells enriched from blood (not recorded which). CDR3 in amino acids: CSGRTSGSYNEQFF. CDR3 in DNA: TGCAGCGGGAGGACTAGCGGATCTTACAATGAGCAGTTCTTC.